This T cell receptor (beta chain) emerged from a study of blood T cell repertoires in COVID-19. Study details: T cells, B-cell-depleted T cells, or PBMCs provided the cDNA or gDNA that served as material.

Sequencing was performed with immunoSEQ multiplex PCR; in TCRdb, only in-frame clones are kept and a portion is missing. The table includes 350,000 to 400,000 clones, approximately 93% detected once. Categorization into cohorts depended on clinical history that participants reported. The length of the CDR3 is 13 residues. With 3 bases removed from V and 2 bases from J, the gap between germline ends came to 7 bases. Sequences were obtained from PBMCs or T cells enriched from blood (not recorded which). The J gene is TRBJ1-1, the V gene TRBV23-1; D not certain. TRBV23-1 is marked as an open reading frame, function uncertain. The sequence came from a middle-aged woman who had been exposed to COVID-19. DNA for the CDR3: TGCGCCAGCAGTCATGAGGTTAACACTGAAGCTTTCTTT. This gives the protein CASSHEVNTEAFF.